These T cell receptor beta chains were read from a single sample in a study of CD8+ T cells in alopecia areata. The data were produced by immunoSEQ multiplex PCR, yet TCRdb's version contains in-frame clones alone and is incomplete. The data show some 130,000 clones, roughly 61% seen once. This sample comprised CD4+ T cells sorted from blood, obtained at week 0. These receptors all come from a human donor with alopecia areata. Both conserved end residues are part of each CDR3. The size entry is marked missing in some rows and otherwise reads once, few, many or a size class.

V: TRBV29-1; J: TRBJ2-2; size: once; CDR3: CSVGADRHTGELFF
V: TRBV27; J: TRBJ1-1; size: -; CDR3: CASSSSRTGHTEAFF
V: TRBV29-1; J: TRBJ1-1; size: -; CDR3: CSVWDRAHTEAFF
V: TRBV9; J: TRBJ2-3; size: -; CDR3: CASSVAGAYTDTQYF
V: TRBV29-1; J: TRBJ2-2; size: few; CDR3: CSGHRGDTGELFF
V: TRBV29-1; J: TRBJ1-5; size: -; CDR3: CSVNEGNQPQHF
V: TRBV7-2; J: TRBJ1-6; size: few; CDR3: CASSLEPAGSPLHF
V: TRBV4-1; J: TRBJ1-3; size: -; CDR3: CASSQDLTKQGSGNTIYF
V: TRBV19; J: TRBJ2-6; size: -; CDR3: CASSTTGAGANVLTF
V: TRBV27; J: TRBJ2-7; size: -; CDR3: CASSLSGGSSYEQYF
V: TRBV5-4; J: TRBJ1-2; size: once; CDR3: CASSLQNYGYTF
V: TRBV29-1; J: TRBJ1-1; size: -; CDR3: CSVEVMGNTEAFF
V: TRBV30; J: TRBJ1-5; size: few; CDR3: CAWSGPLHPGGNQPQHF
V: TRBV29-1; J: TRBJ2-7; size: -; CDR3: CSVETDRGYEQYF
V: TRBV10-3; J: TRBJ2-3; size: -; CDR3: CAISESADTQYF
V: TRBV4-3; J: TRBJ2-5; size: few; CDR3: CASSQALGPEETQYF
V: TRBV9; J: TRBJ2-1; size: few; CDR3: CASSTSGAGVRNEQFF
V: TRBV30; J: TRBJ2-5; size: few; CDR3: CASGQGRETQYF
V: TRBV25-1; J: TRBJ1-1; size: few; CDR3: CASSQWSQATEAFF
V: TRBV19; J: TRBJ1-1; size: few; CDR3: CASSLSGGTEAFF
V: TRBV30; J: TRBJ1-1; size: -; CDR3: CAWSVGGQLNTEAFF
V: TRBV27; J: TRBJ1-2; size: -; CDR3: CASSFVNPPFGYTF
V: TRBV6-5; J: TRBJ2-1; size: -; CDR3: CASSRQRDEQFF
V: TRBV7-2; J: TRBJ2-2; size: -; CDR3: CASSSPAGELFF
V: TRBV15; J: TRBJ2-7; size: -; CDR3: CATSFNGEQYF
V: TRBV7-9; J: TRBJ2-4; size: once; CDR3: CASSVDRVAKNIQYF
V: TRBV2; J: TRBJ2-3; size: -; CDR3: CASSEVGSVQYF
V: TRBV5-1; J: TRBJ2-5; size: -; CDR3: CASSLGDRGETQYF
V: TRBV6-5; J: TRBJ2-2; size: -; CDR3: CASSFDRPGELFF
V: TRBV29-1; J: TRBJ1-2; size: -; CDR3: CSALAGGLSTYGYTF
V: TRBV4-3; J: TRBJ2-4; size: -; CDR3: CASSRDRGVQYF
V: TRBV7-2; J: TRBJ1-5; size: -; CDR3: CASSLGVRSNQPQHF
V: TRBV15; J: TRBJ2-3; size: -; CDR3: CATSRRGGPTDTQYF
V: TRBV2; J: TRBJ2-1; size: few; CDR3: CASNELHEQFF
V: TRBV29-1; J: TRBJ1-2; size: -; CDR3: CSVDALGGQVGLNYGYTF
V: TRBV5-1; J: TRBJ1-1; size: -; CDR3: CASRPTWARDTEAFF
V: TRBV7-2; J: TRBJ2-7; size: -; CDR3: CASSLGHSYEQYF
V: TRBV29-1; J: TRBJ1-2; size: -; CDR3: CSVDPRGPANYGYTF
V: TRBV9; J: TRBJ2-2; size: -; CDR3: CASSPTLGSTRAGELFF
V: TRBV27; J: TRBJ1-2; size: -; CDR3: CASSQSRGDGYTF
V: TRBV7-9; J: TRBJ1-2; size: -; CDR3: CASSLLDSRYTF
V: TRBV7-2; J: TRBJ1-6; size: -; CDR3: CASSSRQGNSPLHF
V: TRBV7-2; J: TRBJ2-5; size: -; CDR3: CASSFAGRGQETQYF
V: TRBV5-6; J: TRBJ2-3; size: few; CDR3: CASSLTSGTDTQYF
V: TRBV5-1; J: TRBJ1-6; size: -; CDR3: CASSWGGGEFGSPLHF